These T cell receptor beta chains were read from a single sample in a study of T cells in Graves' hyperthyroidism and ophthalmopathy. TCRdb ran MiXCR on the multiplex PCR reads and lists one entry per CDR3 protein. The data show fewer than 110,000 distinct CDR3 sequences, 40% to 50% seen once. The sequencing sample was made of blood. The source of these receptors is a man aged 35 to 55 with Graves' hyperthyroidism. CDR3s include the opening cysteine and the closing phenylalanine or tryptophan. The order of the fields is V gene, CDR3 protein.

>TRBV6-5
CASRAPYNEQFF
>TRBV5-1
CASSLNSNYEQYF
>TRBV7-8
CASSLDEPTYNEQFF
>TRBV5-1
CASSLGTGAYNEQFF
>TRBV20-1
CSASGTGPREQYF
>TRBV19
CASTGSEIDCGYTF
>TRBV6-2/TRBV6-3
CASTKGLGSYNEQFF
>TRBV11-2
CASSGSRDRAGELFF
>TRBV2
CASGIEPSGSIETQYF
>TRBV29-1
CSVDVAKGYGYTF
>TRBV20-1
CSAPKTSGQETQHF
>TRBV29-1
CSLVDSQEQFF
>TRBV7-2
CASSLERLAGAYEHF
>TRBV5-1
CASSRRTGEDTQYF
>TRBV6-6
CASSSSGGYTEAFF
>TRBV9
CASSRGPNTEAFF
>TRBV18
CASSPGSSETQYF